The 13 T cell receptor beta chains presented below share a single source sample, sequenced in a study of blood T cell repertoires in COVID-19. This table comes from immunoSEQ multiplex PCR, and its TCRdb copy is limited to in-frame clones, with some not included. The sample records around 100,000 clones, just under 80% being singletons. The sequencing sample was made of peripheral blood. The receptors stem from a woman between 65 and 79 years old with acute or convalescent COVID-19.

This chain uses TRBV19 with TRBJ2-3; 7 bases are shared with TRBD1. Germline V gene sequence: CDR1 LNHDA, CDR2 SQIVND (reference sequence). The CDR3 covers 15 residues. Trimming took 5 bases from V and 4 from J; bases not matched to a gene: 9. The CDR3 bases are TGTGCCAGTAGTCCCCGGGACAGTATGGCAGATACGCAGTATTTT. Encoded protein: CASSPRDSMADTQYF.

The genes are TRBV30 and TRBJ2-5; D is unclear. The CDR3 totals 11 residues. Germline lookup yields CDR1 GTSNPN and CDR2 SVGIG (reference sequence). The V and J ends lost 3 bases and 0 bases respectively, with 2 bases between them. CDR3 in DNA: TGTGCCTGGAGCGACCAAGAGACCCAGTACTTC. Its translation is CAWSDQETQYF.

V and J are TRBV18 and TRBJ2-1; the D gene is possibly TRBD2 (7 bases). V was pared by 3 bases and J by 7 bases, with 19 bases between. The germline V gene encodes CDR1 KGHSH and CDR2 LQKENI. The CDR3 contains 16 residues. The CDR3 DNA reads TGTGCCAGCTCACCCACCTATGGGGGGGGCCAAAATGAGCAGTTCTTC. This gives the protein CASSPTYGGGQNEQFF.

The rearrangement uses TRBV27 and TRBJ1-3, with 7 nucleotides matching TRBD1. The J segment lost 3 bases and the V segment lost 5 bases, leaving 7 bases of the junction unmatched. The CDR3 runs 15 residues. Germline V gene lookup returns CDR1 MNHEY and CDR2 SMNVEV (reference sequence). The CDR3 DNA follows: TGTGCCAGCAGTCTTTACAGGGGAGATGGAAACACCATATATTTT. This encodes CASSLYRGDGNTIYF.

The V gene is TRBV5-1, the J gene TRBJ1-1; 8 nucleotides line up with TRBD1. The V gene's germline CDR1 is SGHRS and CDR2 YFSETQ. Germline trimming cut 1 base from V and 2 bases from J; bases unmatched to any gene: 4. The CDR3 consists of 15 residues. The CDR3 DNA reads as TGCGCCAGCAGCTTGAGCACAGGGGGAAACACTGAAGCTTTCTTT. It translates to CASSLSTGGNTEAFF.

The gene calls are TRBV3-1 (or the pseudogene TRBV3-2) and TRBJ1-1; D is perhaps TRBD1 (6 bases). Germline CDR1 reads LGHDT; CDR2 reads YNNKEL (reference sequence). V shed 2 bases and J shed 5 bases, with 9 bases lying between them. This CDR3 contains 13 residues. CDR3 nucleotide sequence: TGTGCCAGCAGCCAAACAGGGCAGACTGAAGCTTTCTTT. It encodes CASSQTGQTEAFF.

This clone was observed a single time. Here the CDR3 DNA reads TGTGCCAGCAGGGCGCGGGGGGGCGGCTTGGTCCAGTACTTC. Translating gives CASRARGGGLVQYF. The chain couples TRBV27 to TRBJ2-5; TRBD2 matches 9 bases. The junction had 12 bases not matched to a gene; V was cut back by 6 bases and J by 10 bases. The germline V gene encodes CDR1 MNHEY and CDR2 SMNVEV (reference sequence). CDR3 length equals 14 residues.

The chain links TRBV19 to TRBJ1-1; TRBD1 matches 12 bases. J was trimmed by 7 bases and V by 7 bases; bases with no gene match: 19. Germline V gene sequence: CDR1 LNHDA, CDR2 SQIVND (reference sequence). This CDR3 comprises 18 residues. The CDR3 region has the DNA TGTGCCAGTACCGTATTTCCGGGACAGGGGGCGCTTCGGGATGAAGCTTTCTTT. Translated, it gives CASTVFPGQGALRDEAFF. Drawing the rest from reference TRBV19 and TRBJ1-1, the complete variable domain is DGGITQSPKYLFRKEGQNVTLSCEQNLNHDAMYWYRQDPGQGLRLIYYSQIVNDFQKGDIAEGYSVSREKKESFPLTVTSAQKNPTAFYLCASTVFPGQGALRDEAFFGQGTRLTVV.

This clone showed up just once. V is TRBV20-1 and J is TRBJ1-1, with D perhaps TRBD1 (5 bases). Trimming shortened V by 3 bases and J by 1 base, and 15 bases separated the two germline ends. The germline gives CDR1 DFQATT, CDR2 SNEGSKA (reference sequence). This CDR3 spans 15 amino acids. The CDR3 bases are TGCAGTGCTAGTATCCAGGGCTGGGGGAACACTGAAGCTTTCTTT. Translating it yields CSASIQGWGNTEAFF.

The chain links TRBV29-1 to TRBJ1-3, with D uncertain. V was shortened by 3 bases and J by 1 base, with 10 bases between the two germline ends. Germline-derived CDR1 and CDR2 are SQVTM and ANQGSEA. The CDR3 runs 14 residues. DNA of the CDR3: TGCAGCGTTGACGCGGCGGGTTCTGGAAACACCATATATTTT. This codes for CSVDAAGSGNTIYF.

The chain recombines TRBV3-1 (or the pseudogene TRBV3-2) with TRBJ1-2, with unresolved D. The V end lost 2 bases, the J end lost 4 bases, and 11 bases lay between the germline ends. This CDR3 spans 14 amino acids. Per the germline V gene, CDR1 is LGHDT and CDR2 is YNNKEL (reference sequence). CDR3 sequence (DNA): TGTGCCAGCAGCCAACTAGGCCGGAGCTATGGCTACACCTTC. The encoded protein is CASSQLGRSYGYTF.

V usage is TRBV6-5 and J usage is TRBJ2-1, with D possibly matching TRBD2 (6 bases). The CDR3 extends over 15 amino acids. The germline V gene has CDR1 MNHEY and CDR2 SVGAGI. Trimming took off 4 bases at V and 10 bases at J, with 20 bases between the two ends. Here the CDR3 DNA reads TGTGCCAGCAGTTGGGACTTTCGGGGAACCTCGGAGCAGTTCTTC. Protein product: CASSWDFRGTSEQFF.

This chain uses TRBV7-3 with TRBJ1-1; D is unclear. The CDR3 runs 15 residues. CDR1 and CDR2 from the germline V gene are SGHTA and FQGTGA. Trimming pared 5 bases from V and 0 bases from J, leaving 13 bases between. The CDR3 loop reads CASSATNQMNTEAFF. The DNA of the CDR3 is TGTGCCAGCAGCGCGACAAACCAAATGAACACTGAAGCTTTCTTT.